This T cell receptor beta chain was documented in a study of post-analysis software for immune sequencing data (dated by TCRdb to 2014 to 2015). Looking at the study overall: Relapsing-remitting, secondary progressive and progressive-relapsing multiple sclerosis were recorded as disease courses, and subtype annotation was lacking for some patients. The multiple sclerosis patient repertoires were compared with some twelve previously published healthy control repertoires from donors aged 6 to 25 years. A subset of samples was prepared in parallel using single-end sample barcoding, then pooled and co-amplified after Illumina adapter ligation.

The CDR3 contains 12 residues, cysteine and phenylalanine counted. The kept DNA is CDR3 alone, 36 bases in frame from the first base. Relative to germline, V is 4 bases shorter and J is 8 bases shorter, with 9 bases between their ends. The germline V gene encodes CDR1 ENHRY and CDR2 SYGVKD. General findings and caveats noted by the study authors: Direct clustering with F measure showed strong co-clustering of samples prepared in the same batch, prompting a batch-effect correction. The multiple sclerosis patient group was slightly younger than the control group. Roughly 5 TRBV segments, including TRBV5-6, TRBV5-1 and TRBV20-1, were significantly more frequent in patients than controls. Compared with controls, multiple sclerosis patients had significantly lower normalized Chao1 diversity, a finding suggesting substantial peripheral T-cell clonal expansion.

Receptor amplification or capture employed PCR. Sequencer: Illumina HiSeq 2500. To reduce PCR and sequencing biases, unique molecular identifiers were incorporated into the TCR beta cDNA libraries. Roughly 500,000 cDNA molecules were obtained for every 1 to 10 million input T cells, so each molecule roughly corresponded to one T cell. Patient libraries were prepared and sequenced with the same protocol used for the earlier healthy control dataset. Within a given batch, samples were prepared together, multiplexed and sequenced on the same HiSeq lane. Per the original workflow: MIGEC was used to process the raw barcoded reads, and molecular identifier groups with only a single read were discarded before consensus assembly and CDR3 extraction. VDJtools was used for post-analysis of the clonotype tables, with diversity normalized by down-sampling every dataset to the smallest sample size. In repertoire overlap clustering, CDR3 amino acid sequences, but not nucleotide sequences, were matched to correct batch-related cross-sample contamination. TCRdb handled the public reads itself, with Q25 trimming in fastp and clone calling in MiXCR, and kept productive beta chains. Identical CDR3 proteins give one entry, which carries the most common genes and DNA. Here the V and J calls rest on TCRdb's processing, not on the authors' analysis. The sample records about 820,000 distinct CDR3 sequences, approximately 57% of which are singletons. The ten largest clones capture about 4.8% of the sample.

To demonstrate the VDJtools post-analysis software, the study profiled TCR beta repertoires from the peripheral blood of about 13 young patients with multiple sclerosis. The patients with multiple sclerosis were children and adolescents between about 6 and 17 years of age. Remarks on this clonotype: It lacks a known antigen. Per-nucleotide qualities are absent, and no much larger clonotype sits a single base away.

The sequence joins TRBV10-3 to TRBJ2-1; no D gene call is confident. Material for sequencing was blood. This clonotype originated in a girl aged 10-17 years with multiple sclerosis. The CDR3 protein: CAISGNPDEQFF. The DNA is TGTGCCATCAGTGGGAATCCCGATGAGCAGTTCTTC.